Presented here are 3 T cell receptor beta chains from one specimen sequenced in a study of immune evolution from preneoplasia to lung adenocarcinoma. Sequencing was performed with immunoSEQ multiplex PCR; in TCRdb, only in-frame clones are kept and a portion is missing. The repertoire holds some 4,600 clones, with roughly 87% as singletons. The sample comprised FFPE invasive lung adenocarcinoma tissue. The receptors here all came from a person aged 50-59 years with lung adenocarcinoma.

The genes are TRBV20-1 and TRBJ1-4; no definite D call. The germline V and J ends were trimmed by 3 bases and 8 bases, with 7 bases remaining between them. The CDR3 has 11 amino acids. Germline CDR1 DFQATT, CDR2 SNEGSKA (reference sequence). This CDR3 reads CSARTQEKLFF. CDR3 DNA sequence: TGCAGTGCTAGGACACAGGAAAAACTGTTTTTT.

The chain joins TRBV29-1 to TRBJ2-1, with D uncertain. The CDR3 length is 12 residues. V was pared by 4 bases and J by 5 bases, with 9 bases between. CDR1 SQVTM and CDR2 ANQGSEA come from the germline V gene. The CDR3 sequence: CSVGALNNEQFF. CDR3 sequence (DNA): TGCAGCGTTGGGGCCCTAAACAATGAGCAGTTCTTC.

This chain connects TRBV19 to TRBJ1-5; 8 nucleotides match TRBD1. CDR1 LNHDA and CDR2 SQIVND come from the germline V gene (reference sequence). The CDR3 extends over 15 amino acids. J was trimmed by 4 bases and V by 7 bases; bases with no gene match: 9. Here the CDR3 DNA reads TGTGCCAGTACCCTAGGCGGACAGGGTAATCAGCCCCAGCATTTT. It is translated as CASTLGGQGNQPQHF.